The next 20 T cell receptor beta chains were all read from a single sample in a study of T cell responses to AZD1222 COVID-19 vaccine. The repertoire was sequenced with immunoSEQ multiplex PCR; TCRdb's copy has only in-frame clones and lacks some. The profile shows around 120,000 clones, roughly nine tenths of them singletons. The starting material was peripheral blood, obtained on day 0 of AZD1222 vaccination. The receptor set was obtained from an adult in good health.

The chain couples TRBV28 to TRBJ1-6, with D perhaps TRBD1 (5 bases). The CDR3 consists of 17 residues. With 3 bases removed from V and 0 bases from J, the gap between germline ends came to 12 bases. CDR1 and CDR2 (germline): MDHEN, SYDVKM. CDR3 nucleotides: TGTGCCAGCAGTTTTTATCGGGGGAGCTCCTATAATTCACCCCTCCACTTT. Its protein is CASSFYRGSSYNSPLHF.

V usage is TRBV19 and J usage is TRBJ2-7, with no clear D. This CDR3 spans 14 amino acids. The germline gives CDR1 LNHDA, CDR2 SQIVND (reference sequence). V was cut by 3 bases and J by 1 base, with 10 bases left in between. CDR3 residues: CASSIANPSYEQYF. In DNA, the CDR3 is TGTGCCAGTAGTATCGCCAACCCTTCCTACGAGCAGTACTTC.

The CDR3 nucleotides read TGTGCCACCGAGAGCAATCAGCCCCAGCATTTT. Amino acids: CATESNQPQHF. This chain joins TRBV24-1 and TRBJ1-5; D uncertain. The CDR3 is made up of 11 amino acids. Trimming left V 9 bases short and J 1 base short, with 3 bases between. CDR1 KGHDR and CDR2 SFDVKD come from the germline V gene.

This chain connects TRBV30 to TRBJ2-3, with D possibly matching TRBD1 (6 bases). Germline V gene data show CDR1 as GTSNPN and CDR2 as SVGIG (reference sequence). The CDR3 has 14 amino acids. The V and J ends lost 3 bases and 0 bases respectively, with 10 bases between them. The CDR3 here is CAWRWGPSTDTQYF. CDR3 DNA: TGTGCCTGGAGGTGGGGGCCTAGCACAGATACGCAGTATTTT.

This rearrangement joins TRBV2 to TRBJ2-7, with 7 bases identical to TRBD1. Germline loops: CDR1 SNHLY, CDR2 FYNNEI. The CDR3 totals 15 residues. V dropped 6 bases and J dropped 0; count of bases not matched to a gene: 8. Written as DNA, the CDR3 is TGTGCCAGCAGCCTCGATGCAGGGGGCTCCTACGAGCAGTACTTC. This codes for CASSLDAGGSYEQYF.

The V gene is TRBV24-1, the J gene TRBJ2-3; TRBD2 aligns across 7 bases. The V segment lost 4 bases and the J segment 5 bases; nucleotides outside the gene matches: 11. The CDR3 has 16 residues. Germline loops: CDR1 KGHDR, CDR2 SFDVKD. The CDR3 protein is CATSDPTSARGDTQYF. Written as DNA, the CDR3 is TGTGCCACCAGTGACCCTACTAGCGCCAGAGGAGATACGCAGTATTTT.

V gene TRBV9 combines with J gene TRBJ2-7; TRBD2 matches 11 bases. This CDR3 has 15 amino acids. Germline V gene data show CDR1 as SGDLS and CDR2 as YYNGEE. V shed 0 bases and J 5 bases; nucleotides not matched to a gene: 4. CDR3 sequence: CASSVDASGRNEQYF. The CDR3 coding sequence is TGTGCCAGCAGCGTAGATGCTAGCGGGAGGAACGAGCAGTACTTC.

The chain couples TRBV28 to TRBJ2-5, with 10 bases identical to TRBD2. Germline V gene sequence: CDR1 MDHEN, CDR2 SYDVKM. There are 15 residues in the CDR3. V lost 6 bases, J lost 7 bases, and 11 bases stayed unmatched. CDR3 DNA sequence: TGTGCCAGCAGCCGAACTAGCGGGATTCACGGGACCCAGTACTTC. Protein sequence: CASSRTSGIHGTQYF.

This clone was observed a single time. Other DNA sequences in this specimen translate into the identical CDR3. The J gene is TRBJ2-7, the V gene TRBV12-3 or TRBV12-4; a weak D match, TRBD1 (5 bases). V lost 7 bases and J lost 1, with 8 bases in between. The CDR3 is made up of 12 amino acids. For the CDR3, the DNA is TGTGCCAGCAAAACAGGTTCCTACGAGCAGTACTTC. Amino acid sequence: CASKTGSYEQYF.

Here the CDR3 DNA reads TGTGCCAGCAGTTCTAGGGGGCGCGGGGGCAATCAGCCCCAGCATTTT. Its protein product is CASSSRGRGGNQPQHF. The chain uses TRBV28 and TRBJ1-5; 7 bases fit TRBD1. V dropped 4 bases and J dropped 2; count of bases not matched to a gene: 8. The CDR3 is 16 amino acids. The germline CDR1 and CDR2 sequences are MDHEN and SYDVKM. The full variable domain, with the rest looked up from reference TRBV28 and TRBJ1-5, is DVKVTQSSRYLVKRTGEKVFLECVQDMDHENMFWYRQDPGLGLRLIYFSYDVKMKEKGDIPEGYSVSREKKERFSLILESASTNQTSMYLCASSSRGRGGNQPQHFGDGTRLSIL.

This clone has just one count. The rearrangement joins TRBV15 to TRBJ1-1, with D hard to call. This CDR3 comprises 13 residues. V lost 3 bases to trimming and J lost 0 bases, with 5 bases between them. Germline V gene lookup returns CDR1 LNHNV and CDR2 YYDKDF (reference sequence). The CDR3 is CATSRGMNTEAFF. The CDR3 coding sequence is TGTGCCACCAGCAGGGGAATGAACACTGAAGCTTTCTTT.

The chain uses TRBV15 and TRBJ1-5; 7 bases align to TRBD1. Germline V CDR1 and CDR2: LNHNV, YYDKDF (reference sequence). The CDR3 sequence is 16 residues long. The ends lost 2 bases at V and 2 bases at J; junction bases unmatched: 6. CDR3 in amino acids: CATSRSITGGNQPQHF. The CDR3 bases are TGTGCCACCAGCAGATCCATCACAGGGGGCAATCAGCCCCAGCATTTT.

This clone has only one observation. V is TRBV6-1 and J is TRBJ2-2; D is ambiguous. V gave up 4 bases and J gave up 1 base, with 13 bases separating them. The CDR3 is made up of 16 amino acids. CDR1 and CDR2 from the germline V gene are MNHNS and SASEGT. CDR3 residues: CASSALTGMNTGELFF. The CDR3 DNA reads as TGTGCCAGCAGTGCCCTGACTGGGATGAACACCGGGGAGCTGTTTTTT.

V usage is TRBV3-1 (or the pseudogene TRBV3-2) and J usage is TRBJ2-3, with a weak D call TRBD1 (5 bases). Germline assignment: CDR1 LGHDT and CDR2 YNNKEL (reference sequence). The CDR3 is 16 residues long. The V end lost 1 base, the J end lost 4 bases, and 15 bases lay between the germline ends. CDR3 amino acids: CASSQAVGRGSDTQYF. DNA of the CDR3: TGTGCCAGCAGCCAAGCGGTGGGGCGCGGTTCAGATACGCAGTATTTT.

This clone was detected only a few times. The gene calls are TRBV28 and TRBJ1-1; 7 bases match TRBD1. Losses at the gene ends were 7 bases for V and 3 bases for J; bases not matched to a gene: 8. Germline CDR1 reads MDHEN; CDR2 reads SYDVKM. This CDR3 comprises 14 residues. Here the CDR3 reads CASTPGQAHTEAFF. The CDR3 region has the DNA TGTGCCAGCACCCCCGGACAGGCCCACACTGAAGCTTTCTTT.

The chain is built from TRBV11-1 and TRBJ2-1, with D maybe TRBD1 (5 bases). V dropped 0 bases and J dropped 8 bases, with 11 bases sitting between them. The CDR3 runs to 14 residues. The germline V gene encodes CDR1 SGHAT and CDR2 FQDESV (reference sequence). CDR3 sequence (DNA): TGTGCCAGCAGCTTAGCGCGACAGTCCCATGAGCAGTTCTTC. This codes for CASSLARQSHEQFF.

The V call is TRBV5-5, the J call TRBJ2-5; 9 positions match TRBD1. The CDR3 runs to 15 residues. Trimming cost V 4 bases and J 4 bases; bases outside gene matches: 8. Germline V gene data show CDR1 as SGHKS and CDR2 as YYEKEE (reference sequence). CDR3 protein: CASSRDRAGGETQYF. As DNA, the CDR3 is TGTGCCAGCAGCCGGGACAGGGCCGGGGGAGAGACCCAGTACTTC.

This clone has just one count. The chain joins TRBV18 to TRBJ1-1; D unresolved. The germline V gene has CDR1 KGHSH and CDR2 LQKENI. Deletions cut 3 bases from V and 0 bases from J, with 8 bases between. The CDR3 spans 14 residues. This CDR3 is CASSPAGLNTEAFF. The CDR3 DNA follows: TGTGCCAGCTCACCGGCAGGCCTGAACACTGAAGCTTTCTTT.

This chain uses TRBV29-1 with TRBJ1-2; TRBD1 agrees at 7 bases. Germline V gives CDR1 SQVTM, CDR2 ANQGSEA. This CDR3 has 11 amino acids. V lost 6 bases, J lost 2 bases, and 0 bases stayed unmatched. The CDR3 is CSVGQNYGYTF. CDR3 nucleotides: TGCAGCGTGGGACAGAACTATGGCTACACCTTC. Full variable domain (remainder filled in from reference TRBV29-1 and TRBJ1-2): SAVISQKPSRDICQRGTSLTIQCQVDSQVTMMFWYRQQPGQSLTLIATANQGSEATYESGFVIDKFPISRPNLTFSTLTVSNMSPEDSSIYLCSVGQNYGYTFGSGTRLTVV.

The chain combines TRBV5-1 with TRBJ2-1; 13 bases agree with TRBD2. Per germline, CDR1 SGHRS and CDR2 YFSETQ. The CDR3 is made up of 17 amino acids. The V segment lost 4 bases and the J segment 6 bases; nucleotides outside the gene matches: 10. CDR3 in amino acids: CASSTGPGLAGINEQFF. The CDR3 DNA reads as TGCGCCAGCAGCACGGGCCCGGGACTAGCGGGAATCAATGAGCAGTTCTTC.